This T cell receptor beta chain was sequenced during a study of graft-versus-host responses after intestinal transplantation. Study context: Grafts were multivisceral, liver-intestinal, or isolated intestinal. Among the recipients, all got anti-thymocyte globulin induction and then tacrolimus and steroids for roughly three years. Findings of the study overall: Within allografts, high graft-versus-host to host-versus-graft clonal ratios were seen among patients with graft-donor T cell macrochimerism.

This CDR3 comprises 11 residues. V was clipped by 4 bases and J by 5 bases, with 6 bases between them. CDR1 and CDR2 (germline): GTSNPN, SVGIG (reference sequence). Method: immunoSEQ multiplex PCR; TCRdb's copy keeps in-frame clones and lacks some. The table records about 130,000 clones, 90% to 95% of them present only once. As to this clone: The antigen remains unidentified.

Specimen: unstimulated CD4+ T cells sorted from spleen or lymph node cells, collected before intestinal transplant. This clonotype was obtained from a human donor who received an intestinal transplant. The genes are TRBV30 and TRBJ2-1, with D unresolved. DNA for the CDR3: TGTGCCTGGACCCCCAACAATGAGCAGTTCTTC. It is translated as CAWTPNNEQFF. Variable domain in full (rest from reference TRBV30 and TRBJ2-1): SQTIHQWPATLVQPVGSPLSLECTVEGTSNPNLYWYRQAAGRGLQLLFYSVGIGQISSEVPQNLSASRPQDRQFILSSKKLLLSDSGFYLCAWTPNNEQFFGPGTRLTVL.